This is a list of T cell receptor beta chains from one sample in a study of post-analysis software for immune sequencing data. TCRdb called the PCR reads again in MiXCR, with one record for every CDR3 protein. The sample carries about 430,000 distinct CDR3 sequences, 39% recorded once. Sequences were obtained from blood. Receptors were obtained from a girl aged 2-10 years with multiple sclerosis. CDR3s include the opening cysteine and the closing phenylalanine or tryptophan. Fields, in order: J gene, V gene, CDR3 protein.

TRBJ1-2	TRBV28	CASSLYGTGPSKNYGYTF
TRBJ2-4	TRBV20-1	CSARVVDRGKNIQYF
TRBJ1-2	TRBV6-6	CASSAGGHSDYGYTF
TRBJ2-2	TRBV29-1	CSVSWGTGELFF
TRBJ2-1	TRBV29-1	CSVESGLVGEFNEQFF
TRBJ1-1	TRBV29-1	CSVEDIRDYWSYTEAFF
TRBJ1-2	TRBV12-3/TRBV12-4	CASSSGQRYGYTF
TRBJ2-1	TRBV7-9	CASSLAPGIGYNEQFF
TRBJ2-7	TRBV7-2	CASSWTGQSSYEQYF
TRBJ2-3	TRBV20-1	CSARVRTSGGAADTQYF
TRBJ1-2	TRBV10-3	CAISDGQGNYGYTF
TRBJ2-4	TRBV20-1	CSARAGTVLDIQYF
TRBJ2-7	TRBV20-1	CSALDQGDGHPYEQYF
TRBJ2-7	TRBV7-9	CASSPQGVKTEQYF
TRBJ1-1	TRBV29-1	CSAKPRLGTEAFF
TRBJ2-1	TRBV7-3	CASSFQGGNEQFF
TRBJ2-2	TRBV2	CASSSGIYGGELFF